This T cell receptor (beta chain) is drawn from a study of identical twins. Germline lookup yields CDR1 SQVTM and CDR2 ANQGSEA. The V end lost 4 bases, the J end lost 1 base, and 13 bases lay between the germline ends. The CDR3 sequence is 14 residues long. TCRdb redid the calling of the 5' RACE reads with MiXCR, one entry per CDR3 protein. Among 400,000 to 550,000 distinct CDR3 sequences listed, less than 25% were seen once. The data were also submitted as part of a second study, on T cells expressing NK-cell markers.

This clonotype was obtained from a woman under 30 in good health. The J gene is TRBJ1-1, the V gene TRBV29-1; D uncertain. The sequenced material came from CD4+ T cells sorted from blood. CDR3 bases: TGCAGCGTTGTGATGGGAAACAGGAACACTGAAGCTTTCTTT. It translates to CSVVMGNRNTEAFF.